This T cell receptor (beta chain) was sequenced for a study of T cells in women clearing cervical HPV infection. On this clone itself: What it binds is not known. Sequencing ends 3 residues short of the CDR3 end; the germline J gene provides the rest.

Study results and limitations: Repertoire richness, not evenness, was significantly elevated in CIN3+ cases versus controls.

Here immunoSEQ multiplex PCR was the method, and the copy in TCRdb shows in-frame clones only, minus some. The specimen's table records about 48,000 clones. The germline V gene encodes CDR1 MNHNS and CDR2 SASEGT. V lost 2 bases to trimming and J lost 2 bases; unmatched junction nucleotides: 6. The CDR3 extends over 16 amino acids. Sequencing was performed on blood buffy coat. The rearrangement links TRBV6-1 to TRBJ2-3; 8 bases map to TRBD2. The TCR comes from a woman between 18 and 70 years old with a cervical HPV16 infection that either progressed to CIN3+ or cleared (not recorded which). The sequenced part of the CDR3 DNA is TGTGCCAGCAGTGAATACGGGGGGGTATCCACAGATACG. Its protein is CASSEYGGVSTDT. The CDR3 reads in full as CASSEYGGVSTDTQYF.